The 15 T cell receptor beta chains given below trace back to one sample, sequenced in a study of blood T cell repertoires in COVID-19. Libraries were prepared by immunoSEQ multiplex PCR; TCRdb keeps only in-frame clonotypes and omits some of them. Here the sample spans approximately 100,000 clones, 88% being singletons. Sequencing was performed on peripheral blood. The receptors derive from a woman aged 60-75 years with acute or convalescent COVID-19.

For the CDR3, the DNA is TGTGCCAGCAGTGAGTACAGGGTTGATACGCAGTATTTT. Translated: CASSEYRVDTQYF. This sequence joins TRBV6-6 and TRBJ2-3; possible D gene TRBD1, 6 bases. CDR3 length: 13 residues. The V gene lost 5 bases and the J gene lost 6 bases, with 12 bases spanning the gap. Germline V lookup: CDR1 MNHNY, CDR2 SVGAGI (reference sequence).

The V gene is TRBV19, the J gene TRBJ1-5, with TRBD1 identical over 7 bases. Trimming at V came to 4 bases and at J to 4 bases, leaving 7 bases not matched to a gene. The CDR3 is 15 residues long. Germline-derived CDR1 and CDR2 are LNHDA and SQIVND (reference sequence). CDR3 sequence: CASSTRSRGNQPQHF. The CDR3 DNA follows: TGTGCCAGTAGTACCCGTAGCAGGGGGAATCAGCCCCAGCATTTT.

To note about this clone: The same CDR3 can be traced to other DNA sequences in this sample. The rearrangement links TRBV10-3 to TRBJ2-3, with 11 bases that match TRBD2. The CDR3 length is 17 residues. The ends lost 1 base at V and 0 bases at J; junction bases unmatched: 3. Per the germline V gene, CDR1 is ENHRY and CDR2 is SYGVKD. The CDR3 loop reads CAISELGLAVSTDTQYF. CDR3 bases: TGTGCCATCAGTGAGTTGGGACTAGCGGTGAGCACAGATACGCAGTATTTT.

The chain recombines TRBV7-6 with TRBJ1-2; 7 bases align to TRBD1. The V segment lost 5 bases and the J segment 2 bases; nucleotides outside the gene matches: 5. Germline CDR1 SGHVS, CDR2 FNYEAQ. The CDR3 is 14 residues long. The CDR3 sequence is CASSPGTENYGYTF. CDR3 sequence (DNA): TGTGCCAGCAGCCCGGGGACAGAAAACTATGGCTACACCTTC.

This chain connects TRBV9 to TRBJ2-7; D unresolved. This CDR3 has 14 residues. Germline values: CDR1 SGDLS, CDR2 YYNGEE. V was cut by 4 bases and J by 5 bases, with 16 bases left in between. In DNA, the CDR3 is TGTGCCAGCAGCTCTACTCAGGCCTTCCACGAGCAGTACGTC. Translation: CASSSTQAFHEQYV.

The chain has TRBV10-3 and TRBJ1-4; 11 bases map to TRBD1. The germline V gene has CDR1 ENHRY and CDR2 SYGVKD. V lost 6 bases to trimming and J lost 7 bases; unmatched junction nucleotides: 4. The CDR3 extends over 14 amino acids. The CDR3: CAIRGQGAGEKLFF. CDR3 bases: TGTGCCATCAGAGGACAGGGGGCCGGTGAAAAACTGTTTTTT.

The chain joins TRBV30 to TRBJ2-7, with 9 bases fitting TRBD1. The CDR3 totals 13 residues. Per germline, CDR1 GTSNPN and CDR2 SVGIG (reference sequence). After removal of 4 bases from V and 3 bases from J, the junction contained 4 bases not matched to a gene. CDR3 in amino acids: CAWKGQGHYEQYF. The CDR3 nucleotides are TGTGCCTGGAAGGGACAGGGTCACTACGAGCAGTACTTC. The whole variable domain, filled in from reference TRBV30 and TRBJ2-7, reads SQTIHQWPATLVQPVGSPLSLECTVEGTSNPNLYWYRQAAGRGLQLLFYSVGIGQISSEVPQNLSASRPQDRQFILSSKKLLLSDSGFYLCAWKGQGHYEQYFGPGTRLTVT.

The chain uses TRBV12-3 or TRBV12-4 and TRBJ1-4; 8 bases agree with TRBD1. The CDR3 runs 12 residues. With 7 bases clipped from V and 7 bases from J, the junction kept 2 bases outside the gene matches. For the CDR3, the DNA is TGTGCCAGCACAGACAGGGGTGAAAAACTGTTTTTT. Translating it yields CASTDRGEKLFF.

V is TRBV28 and J is TRBJ1-5; the D is unclear. Trimming took 10 bases from V and 2 from J, leaving 9 bases between them. CDR3 length: 12 residues. CDR1 MDHEN and CDR2 SYDVKM come from the germline V gene. CDR3 in DNA: TGTGCCACCACCTCGGGCAATCAGCCCCAGCATTTT. It codes for CATTSGNQPQHF.

V gene TRBV6-1 combines with J gene TRBJ2-5; 7 nucleotides match TRBD1. After removal of 2 bases from V and 0 bases from J, the junction contained 6 bases not matched to a gene. Per germline, CDR1 MNHNS and CDR2 SASEGT. This CDR3 spans 16 amino acids. Here the CDR3 DNA reads TGTGCCAGCAGTGAATACCCACAGGGGTACCAAGAGACCCAGTACTTC. Translated: CASSEYPQGYQETQYF.

This chain uses TRBV6-1 with TRBJ2-5; 9 bases are a match to TRBD2. J was trimmed by 5 bases and V by 4 bases; bases with no gene match: 11. This CDR3 has 16 amino acids. CDR1 and CDR2 (germline): MNHNS, SASEGT. The CDR3 loop is CASSATGLARVETQYF. Here the CDR3 DNA reads TGTGCCAGCAGTGCGACCGGACTAGCGCGGGTGGAGACCCAGTACTTC.

In DNA, the CDR3 is TGTGCCAGCAGTTTCGGACAGATCTCTGGGGCCAACGTCCTGACTTTC. Its translation is CASSFGQISGANVLTF. This chain joins TRBV6-6 and TRBJ2-6; D is perhaps TRBD1 (6 bases). The CDR3 covers 16 residues. In germline, CDR1 is MNHNY, CDR2 SVGAGI (reference sequence). Trimming stripped 4 bases from V and 0 bases from J, with 10 bases between.

The chain combines TRBV19 with TRBJ1-1; the match to TRBD1 covers 7 bases. Losses at the gene ends were 2 bases for V and 1 base for J; bases not matched to a gene: 1. The CDR3 length is 14 residues. Germline V gene sequence: CDR1 LNHDA, CDR2 SQIVND (reference sequence). This chain's CDR3 is CASSINRGNTEAFF. The CDR3 region has the DNA TGTGCCAGTAGTATAAACAGGGGGAACACTGAAGCTTTCTTT.

The gene calls are TRBV4-2 and TRBJ1-6, with 7 positions matching TRBD1. V lost 1 base, J lost 0 bases, and 3 bases stayed unmatched. Germline-derived CDR1 and CDR2 are LGHNA and YNFKEQ. This CDR3 has 17 amino acids. DNA for the CDR3: TGTGCCAGCAGCCAAGCACAGGGGAGCTCCTATAATTCACCCCTCCACTTT. Encoded protein: CASSQAQGSSYNSPLHF.

V usage is TRBV7-8 and J usage is TRBJ2-1, with 12 bases identical to TRBD2. The CDR3 is 15 amino acids. Germline CDR1 and CDR2: SGHVS and FQNEAQ. The ends lost 7 bases at V and 3 bases at J; junction bases unmatched: 4. The CDR3 sequence: CASTELAGGYNEQFF. As DNA, the CDR3 is TGTGCCAGCACAGAACTAGCGGGAGGCTACAATGAGCAGTTCTTC.